The subject of this entry is one TCR beta chain. Antigen specificity is unknown. Isolated RNA was reverse transcribed into cDNA used as the sequencing template. Sequenced by immunoSEQ multiplex PCR; TCRdb stores in-frame clones only, minus some. In the table there are over 120,000 clones, less than 70% of which are singletons. V was pared by 5 bases and J by 5 bases, with 16 bases between. Germline CDR1 reads SEHNR; CDR2 reads FQNEAQ (reference sequence). The CDR3 covers 14 residues. The data stem from a study of CD8+ T cells in alopecia areata. Study-level findings and limits: Shared TCR sequences were less clear between patients than in mice, possibly partly from HLA diversity.

Indicated treatment: oral pan-JAK inhibitor, 5-10 mg twice daily. Punch biopsies of lesional scalp, plus peripheral blood, were taken from alopecia areata patients. This TCR was sampled from a human donor with alopecia areata. V is TRBV7-9 and J is TRBJ2-7; perhaps TRBD1 as D (5 bases). The sample was CD8+ T cells sorted from blood, taken at week 4, from a patient treated with tofacitinib. The CDR3 loop is CASSRGANQHEQYF. CDR3 in DNA: TGTGCCAGCAGCAGGGGCGCTAACCAGCACGAGCAGTACTTC.